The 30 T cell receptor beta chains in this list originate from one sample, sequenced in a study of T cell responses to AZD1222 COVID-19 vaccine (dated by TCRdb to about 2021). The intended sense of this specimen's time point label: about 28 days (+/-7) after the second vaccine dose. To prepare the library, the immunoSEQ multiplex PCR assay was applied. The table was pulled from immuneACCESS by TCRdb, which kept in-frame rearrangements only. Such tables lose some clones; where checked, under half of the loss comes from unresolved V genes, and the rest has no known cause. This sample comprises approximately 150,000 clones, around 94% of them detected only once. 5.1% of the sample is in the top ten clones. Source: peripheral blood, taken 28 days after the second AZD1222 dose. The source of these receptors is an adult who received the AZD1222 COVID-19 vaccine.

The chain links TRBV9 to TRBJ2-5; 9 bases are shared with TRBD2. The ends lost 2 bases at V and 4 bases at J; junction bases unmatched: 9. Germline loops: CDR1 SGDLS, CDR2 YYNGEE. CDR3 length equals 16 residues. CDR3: CASSVRSAGGTETQYF. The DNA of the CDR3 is TGTGCCAGCAGCGTGAGGTCAGCGGGAGGAACAGAGACCCAGTACTTC.

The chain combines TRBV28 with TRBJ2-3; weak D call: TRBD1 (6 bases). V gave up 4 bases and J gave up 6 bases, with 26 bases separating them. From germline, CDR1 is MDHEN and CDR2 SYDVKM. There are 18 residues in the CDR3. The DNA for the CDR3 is TGTGCCAGCAGTTCCGAGGCCCGGGGTCTGTCGAGGGGGGATACGCAGTATTTT. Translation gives CASSSEARGLSRGDTQYF.

The CDR3 protein is CASSHTVYTEAFF. CDR3 nucleotide sequence: TGTGCCAGCAGTCACACAGTATACACTGAAGCTTTCTTT. V gene TRBV6-6 combines with J gene TRBJ1-1; D is unclear. Trimming left V 5 bases short and J 3 bases short, with 10 bases between. The CDR3 spans 13 residues. The germline V gene encodes CDR1 MNHNY and CDR2 SVGAGI (reference sequence).

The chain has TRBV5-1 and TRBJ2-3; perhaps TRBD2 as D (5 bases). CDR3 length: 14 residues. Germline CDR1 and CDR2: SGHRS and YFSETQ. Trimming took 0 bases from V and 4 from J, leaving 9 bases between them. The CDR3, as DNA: TGCGCCAGCAGCTTGGAACGGGGTGCAGATACGCAGTATTTT. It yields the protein CASSLERGADTQYF.

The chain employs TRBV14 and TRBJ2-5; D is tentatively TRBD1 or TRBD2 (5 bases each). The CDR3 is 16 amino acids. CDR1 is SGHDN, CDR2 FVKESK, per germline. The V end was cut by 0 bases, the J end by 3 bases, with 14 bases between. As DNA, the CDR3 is TGTGCCAGCAGCCAAGACTCGGGGCGAATTAAAGAGACCCAGTACTTC. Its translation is CASSQDSGRIKETQYF.

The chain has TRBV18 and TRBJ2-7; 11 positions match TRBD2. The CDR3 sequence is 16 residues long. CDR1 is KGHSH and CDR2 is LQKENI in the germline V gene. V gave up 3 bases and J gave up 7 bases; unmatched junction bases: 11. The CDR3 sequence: CASSPDLAGGPREQYF. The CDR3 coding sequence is TGTGCCAGCTCACCCGATCTAGCGGGAGGCCCCCGGGAGCAGTACTTC.

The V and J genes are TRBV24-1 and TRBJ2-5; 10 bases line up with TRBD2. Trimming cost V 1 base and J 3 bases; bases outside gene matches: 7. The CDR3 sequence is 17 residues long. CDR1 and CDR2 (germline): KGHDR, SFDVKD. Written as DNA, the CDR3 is TGTGCCACCAGTGATTTCAAGCGGGGGGGCCCCAAAGAGACCCAGTACTTC. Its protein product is CATSDFKRGGPKETQYF.

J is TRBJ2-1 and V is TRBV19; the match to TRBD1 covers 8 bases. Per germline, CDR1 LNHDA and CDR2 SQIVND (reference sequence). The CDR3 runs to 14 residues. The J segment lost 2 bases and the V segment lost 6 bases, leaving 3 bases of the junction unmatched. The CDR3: CASRDRGPYNEQFF. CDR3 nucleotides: TGTGCCAGTAGAGACAGGGGACCCTACAATGAGCAGTTCTTC.

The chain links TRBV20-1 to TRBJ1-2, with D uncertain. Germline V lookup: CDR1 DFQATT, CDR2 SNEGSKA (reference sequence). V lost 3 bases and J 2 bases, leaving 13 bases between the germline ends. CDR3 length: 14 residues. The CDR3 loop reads CSASVKTENYGYTF. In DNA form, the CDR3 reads TGCAGTGCTAGTGTAAAGACTGAAAACTATGGCTACACCTTC.

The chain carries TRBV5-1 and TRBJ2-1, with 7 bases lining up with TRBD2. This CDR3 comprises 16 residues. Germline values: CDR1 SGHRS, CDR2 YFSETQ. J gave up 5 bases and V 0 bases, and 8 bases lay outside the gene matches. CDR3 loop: CASSLGGLEKNNEQFF. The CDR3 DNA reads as TGCGCCAGCAGCTTGGGTGGACTAGAGAAGAACAATGAGCAGTTCTTC.

The CDR3 region is CASSQKGFNEQFF. DNA for the CDR3: TGCGCCAGCAGCCAAAAGGGGTTCAATGAGCAGTTCTTC. The chain has TRBV4-1 and TRBJ2-1; weak D call: TRBD1 (5 bases). Deletions cut 2 bases from V and 6 bases from J, with 8 bases between. The CDR3 extends over 13 amino acids. Germline CDR1 reads MGHRA; CDR2 reads YSYEKL.

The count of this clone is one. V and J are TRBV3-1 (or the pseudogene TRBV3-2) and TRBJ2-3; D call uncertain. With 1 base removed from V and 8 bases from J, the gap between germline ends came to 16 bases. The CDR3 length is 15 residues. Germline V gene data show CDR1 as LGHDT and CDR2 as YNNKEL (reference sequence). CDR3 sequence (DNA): TGTGCCAGCAGCCAAGTTCAAAGCGCCGCCGGTACGCAGTATTTT. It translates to CASSQVQSAAGTQYF.

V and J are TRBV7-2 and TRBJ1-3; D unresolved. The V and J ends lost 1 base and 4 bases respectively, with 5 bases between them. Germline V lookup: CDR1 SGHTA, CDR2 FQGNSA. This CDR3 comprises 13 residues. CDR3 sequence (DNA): TGTGCCAGCAGCTTAGTGGAAGGAAACACCATATATTTT. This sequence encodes CASSLVEGNTIYF.

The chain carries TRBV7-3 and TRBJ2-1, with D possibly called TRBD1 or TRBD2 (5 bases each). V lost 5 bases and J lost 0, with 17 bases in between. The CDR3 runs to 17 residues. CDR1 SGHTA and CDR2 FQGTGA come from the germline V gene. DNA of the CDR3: TGTGCCAGCAGCCGCACGGGACCCCCGAGCTCCTACAATGAGCAGTTCTTC. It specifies CASSRTGPPSSYNEQFF.

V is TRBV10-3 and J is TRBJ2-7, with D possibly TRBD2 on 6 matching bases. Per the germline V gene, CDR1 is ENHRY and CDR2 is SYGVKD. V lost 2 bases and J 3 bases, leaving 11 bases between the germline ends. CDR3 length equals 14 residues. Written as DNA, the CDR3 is TGTGCCATCAGTGAGGGGCGGGGTTACTACGAGCAGTACTTC. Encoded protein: CAISEGRGYYEQYF.

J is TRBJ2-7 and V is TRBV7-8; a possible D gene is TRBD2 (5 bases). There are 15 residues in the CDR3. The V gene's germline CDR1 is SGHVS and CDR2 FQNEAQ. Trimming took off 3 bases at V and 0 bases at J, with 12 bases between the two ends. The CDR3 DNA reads TGTGCCAGCAGCTTCAGAGCCACTAGCTCCTACGAGCAGTACTTC. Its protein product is CASSFRATSSYEQYF.

CDR3 sequence (DNA): TGTGCTAGTGGCACCGAGCCGGGGGACGGCTACACCTTC. Translation: CASGTEPGDGYTF. The V gene is TRBV12-5, the J gene TRBJ1-2, with a tentative D call TRBD1 (5 bases). Germline-derived CDR1 and CDR2 are LGHNT and FRNRAP. V was clipped by 6 bases and J by 8 bases, with 16 bases between them. The CDR3 totals 13 residues.

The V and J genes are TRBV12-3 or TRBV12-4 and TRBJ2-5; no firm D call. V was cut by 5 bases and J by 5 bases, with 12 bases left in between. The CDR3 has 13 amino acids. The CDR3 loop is CASSRNRWETQYF. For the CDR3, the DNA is TGTGCCAGCAGTAGAAATAGGTGGGAGACCCAGTACTTC.

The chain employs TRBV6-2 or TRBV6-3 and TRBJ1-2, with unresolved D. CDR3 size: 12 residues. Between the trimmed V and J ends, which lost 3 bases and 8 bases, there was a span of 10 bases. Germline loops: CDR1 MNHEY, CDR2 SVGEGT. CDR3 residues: CASSYMQYGYTF. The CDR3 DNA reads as TGTGCCAGCAGTTATATGCAGTACGGCTACACCTTC.

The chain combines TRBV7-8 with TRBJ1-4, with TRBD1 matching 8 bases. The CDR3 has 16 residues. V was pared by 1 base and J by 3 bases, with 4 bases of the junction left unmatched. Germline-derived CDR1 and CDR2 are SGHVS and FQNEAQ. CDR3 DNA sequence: TGTGCCAGCAGCTTAGACTGGACAGGGCCTAATGAAAAACTGTTTTTT. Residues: CASSLDWTGPNEKLFF.

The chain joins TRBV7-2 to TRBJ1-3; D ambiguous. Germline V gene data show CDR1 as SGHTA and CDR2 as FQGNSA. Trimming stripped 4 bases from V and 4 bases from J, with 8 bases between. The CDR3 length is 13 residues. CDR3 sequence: CASSSGGGNTIYF. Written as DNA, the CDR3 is TGTGCCAGCAGCTCGGGAGGGGGAAACACCATATATTTT. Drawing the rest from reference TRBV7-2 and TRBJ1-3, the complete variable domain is GAGVSQSPSNKVTEKGKDVELRCDPISGHTALYWYRQSLGQGLEFLIYFQGNSAPDKSGLPSDRFSAERTGGSVSTLTIQRTQQEDSAVYLCASSSGGGNTIYFGEGSWLTVV.

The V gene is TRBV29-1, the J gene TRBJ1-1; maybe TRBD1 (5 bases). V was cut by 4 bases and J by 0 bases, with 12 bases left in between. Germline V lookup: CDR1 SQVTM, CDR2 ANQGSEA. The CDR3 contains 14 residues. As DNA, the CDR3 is TGCAGCGTTGGAGGACATCTTCTGAACACTGAAGCTTTCTTT. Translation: CSVGGHLLNTEAFF.

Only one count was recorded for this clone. This chain's CDR3 is CASSRTSPYEQYF. The DNA of the CDR3 is TGTGCCAGCAGTAGGACTTCCCCCTACGAGCAGTACTTC. The gene calls are TRBV25-1 and TRBJ2-7; D possibly corresponds to TRBD2 (5 bases). CDR1 is MGHDK, CDR2 SYGVNS, per germline. V lost 5 bases to trimming and J lost 2 bases, with 10 bases between them. The CDR3 loop spans 13 amino acids.

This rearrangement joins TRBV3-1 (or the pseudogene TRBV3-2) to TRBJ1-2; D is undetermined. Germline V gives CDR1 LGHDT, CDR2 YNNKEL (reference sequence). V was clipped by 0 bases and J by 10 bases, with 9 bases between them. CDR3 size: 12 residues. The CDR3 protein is CASSQEHTLYTF. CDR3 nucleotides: TGTGCCAGCAGCCAAGAGCACACGCTCTACACCTTC.

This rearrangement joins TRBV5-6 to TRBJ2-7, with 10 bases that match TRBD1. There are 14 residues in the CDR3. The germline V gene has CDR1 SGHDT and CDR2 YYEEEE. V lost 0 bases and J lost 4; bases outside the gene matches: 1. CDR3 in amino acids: CASSLGQGAYEQYF. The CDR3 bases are TGTGCCAGCAGCTTGGGACAGGGGGCATACGAGCAGTACTTC.

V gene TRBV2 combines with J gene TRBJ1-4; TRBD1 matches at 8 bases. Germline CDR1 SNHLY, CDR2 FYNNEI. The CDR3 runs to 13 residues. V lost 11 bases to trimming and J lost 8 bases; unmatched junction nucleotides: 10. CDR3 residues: CAGRTGILEKLFF. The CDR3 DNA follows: TGTGCCGGCCGGACAGGGATTTTAGAAAAACTGTTTTTT.

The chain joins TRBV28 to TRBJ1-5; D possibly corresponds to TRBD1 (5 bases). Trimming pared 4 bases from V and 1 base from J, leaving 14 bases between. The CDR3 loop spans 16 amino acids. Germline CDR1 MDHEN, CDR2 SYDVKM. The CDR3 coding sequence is TGTGCCAGCAGTTCTCGGCGGGGGGGAAGCAATCAGCCCCAGCATTTT. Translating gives CASSSRRGGSNQPQHF.

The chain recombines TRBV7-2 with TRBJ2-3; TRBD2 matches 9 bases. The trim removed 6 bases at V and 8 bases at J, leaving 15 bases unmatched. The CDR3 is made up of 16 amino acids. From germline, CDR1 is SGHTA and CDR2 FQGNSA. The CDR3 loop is CASRPPSGVGSGTQYF. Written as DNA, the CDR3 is TGTGCCAGCAGGCCTCCTAGCGGGGTGGGGTCGGGTACGCAGTATTTT. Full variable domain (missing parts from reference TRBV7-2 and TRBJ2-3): GAGVSQSPSNKVTEKGKDVELRCDPISGHTALYWYRQSLGQGLEFLIYFQGNSAPDKSGLPSDRFSAERTGGSVSTLTIQRTQQEDSAVYLCASRPPSGVGSGTQYFGPGTRLTVL.

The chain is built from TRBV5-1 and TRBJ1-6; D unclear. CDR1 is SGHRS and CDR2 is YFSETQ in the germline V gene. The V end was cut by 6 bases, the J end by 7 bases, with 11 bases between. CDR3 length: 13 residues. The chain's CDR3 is CASKVEKNSPLHF. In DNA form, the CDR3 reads TGCGCCAGCAAGGTGGAGAAAAATTCACCCCTCCACTTT.

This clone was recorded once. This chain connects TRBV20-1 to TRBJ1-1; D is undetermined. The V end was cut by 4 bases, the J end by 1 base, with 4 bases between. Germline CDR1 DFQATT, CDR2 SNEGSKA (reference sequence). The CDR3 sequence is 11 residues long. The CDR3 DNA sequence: TGCAGTGCTACGGAGAACACTGAAGCTTTCTTT. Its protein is CSATENTEAFF.